The next 9 T cell receptor beta chains were all read from a single sample in a study of OX40 agonist ivuxolimab in advanced cancers. Profiling relied on immunoSEQ multiplex PCR, and the TCRdb table lists in-frame clones only, not all of them. The sample shows 57,000 or so clones, over 75% of them seen only once. The material was CD4+ or CD8+ T cells sorted from blood, obtained in a trial of the OX40 agonist ivuxolimab. The source is an adult with an advanced solid tumor such as melanoma, head and neck, liver or kidney cancer.

V gene TRBV4-3 combines with J gene TRBJ2-7, with 10 bases lining up with TRBD1. CDR1 is LGHNA and CDR2 is YSLEER in the germline V gene. This CDR3 contains 16 residues. V gave up 0 bases and J gave up 7 bases; unmatched junction bases: 9. Here the CDR3 reads CASSQERGTGAEEQYF. As DNA, the CDR3 is TGCGCCAGCAGCCAAGAGCGAGGGACAGGGGCGGAGGAGCAGTACTTC.

This clone is a singleton in its sample. The chain uses TRBV6-1 and TRBJ1-5; D is unresolved. V was trimmed by 7 bases and J by 4 bases, leaving 11 bases between them. In germline, CDR1 is MNHNS, CDR2 SASEGT. This CDR3 has 13 residues. Here the CDR3 reads CASTHGLNQPQHF. DNA for the CDR3: TGTGCCAGCACCCACGGACTTAATCAGCCCCAGCATTTT.

The gene calls are TRBV9 and TRBJ2-2; possibly TRBD2 for D (6 bases). Between the trimmed V and J ends, which lost 0 bases and 3 bases, there was a span of 9 bases. Germline CDR1 reads SGDLS; CDR2 reads YYNGEE. The CDR3 runs 15 residues. The CDR3 is CASSVGSGYTGELFF. The CDR3 DNA reads as TGTGCCAGCAGCGTAGGTAGCGGATACACCGGGGAGCTGTTTTTT.

This clone was counted a single time. The chain joins TRBV6-5 to TRBJ2-2; TRBD2 is a possible D gene (5 bases). Germline V gene lookup returns CDR1 MNHEY and CDR2 SVGAGI. This CDR3 contains 15 residues. V was pared by 7 bases and J by 1 base, with 13 bases between. The CDR3 protein is CASTLLGRNTGELFF. CDR3 in DNA: TGTGCCAGCACCCTACTAGGGCGGAACACCGGGGAGCTGTTTTTT.

The chain uses TRBV7-9 and TRBJ2-1; no firm D call. The V gene's germline CDR1 is SEHNR and CDR2 FQNEAQ (reference sequence). The CDR3 length is 13 residues. The V gene lost 8 bases and the J gene lost 5 bases, with 13 bases spanning the gap. DNA for the CDR3: TGTGCCAGCGAAGACTCCCGGCACAATGAGCAGTTCTTC. Translated, it gives CASEDSRHNEQFF.

The chain links TRBV2 to TRBJ2-7, with D unresolved. Germline V lookup: CDR1 SNHLY, CDR2 FYNNEI. The CDR3 length is 12 residues. V was trimmed by 5 bases and J by 2 bases, leaving 7 bases between them. DNA for the CDR3: TGTGCCAGCAGTACGGGTACCTACGAGCAGTACTTC. Amino acids: CASSTGTYEQYF.

The chain is built from TRBV7-9 and TRBJ2-7, with no clear D. Germline V gene sequence: CDR1 SEHNR, CDR2 FQNEAQ (reference sequence). CDR3 length: 16 residues. Trimming left V 2 bases short and J 6 bases short, with 20 bases between. This CDR3 is CASSLTPLVAWGEQYF. The CDR3, as DNA: TGTGCCAGCAGCTTAACTCCACTGGTTGCCTGGGGCGAGCAGTACTTC.

This clone occurred once. The chain has TRBV7-8 and TRBJ1-2; D is perhaps TRBD1 (6 bases). The CDR3 covers 14 residues. CDR1 and CDR2 from the germline V gene are SGHVS and FQNEAQ. V lost 5 bases, J lost 2 bases, and 12 bases lay in between. The CDR3 protein is CASSPRTENYGYTF. CDR3 nucleotides: TGTGCCAGCAGCCCTCGGACAGAAAACTATGGCTACACCTTC.

J is TRBJ2-2 and V is TRBV28; TRBD1 matches at 7 bases. Germline V lookup: CDR1 MDHEN, CDR2 SYDVKM. V gave up 6 bases and J gave up 1 base; unmatched junction bases: 5. The CDR3 has 15 amino acids. As DNA, the CDR3 is TGTGCCAGCAGCTTGACAGGGAAGAACACCGGGGAGCTGTTTTTT. Protein product: CASSLTGKNTGELFF.